This TCR beta chain was sequenced in a study of shared clonotypes between healthy human individuals. Study summary: For every donor, three CD4 naive, three CD4 memory, two CD8 naive and one CD8 memory plates were used.

Sequenced by immunoSEQ multiplex PCR; TCRdb stores in-frame clones only, minus some. This table has 2 million to 2.5 million clones, around 90% appearing once. On this clone: The antigen is unknown. At the DNA level, this CDR3 is encoded by other sequences in the same sample as well.

Overall study findings and caveats: The naive CD4 repertoires of a few donors were compared, and around 4.9% of clonotypes were shared. When compared with the clonotypes that were shared by all four sorted-subset donors, the non-shared clonotypes turned out to have lower generation probabilities.

Trimming removed 1 base from V and 7 bases from J, with 6 bases in between. The CDR3 runs 12 residues. Germline values: CDR1 SGHRS, CDR2 YFSETQ. Donors were Caucasian adults residing in Nashville, Tennessee, USA. The receptor comes from a man younger than 35 in good health. Some clones in this sample may be carry-over from other donors' samples. This chain links TRBV5-1 with TRBJ2-1, with a weak D call TRBD2 (5 bases). The material sequenced was naive CD4+ T cells from PBMCs. Subset described: CD45RA+ positively selected. The CDR3 is CASSLPGNEQFF. CDR3 DNA sequence: TGCGCCAGCAGCTTGCCGGGGAATGAGCAGTTCTTC. The complete variable domain, with remaining parts taken from reference TRBV5-1 and TRBJ2-1, reads KAGVTQTPRYLIKTRGQQVTLSCSPISGHRSVSWYQQTPGQGLQFLFEYFSETQRNKGNFPGRFSGRQFSNSRSEMNVSTLELGDSALYLCASSLPGNEQFFGPGTRLTVL.